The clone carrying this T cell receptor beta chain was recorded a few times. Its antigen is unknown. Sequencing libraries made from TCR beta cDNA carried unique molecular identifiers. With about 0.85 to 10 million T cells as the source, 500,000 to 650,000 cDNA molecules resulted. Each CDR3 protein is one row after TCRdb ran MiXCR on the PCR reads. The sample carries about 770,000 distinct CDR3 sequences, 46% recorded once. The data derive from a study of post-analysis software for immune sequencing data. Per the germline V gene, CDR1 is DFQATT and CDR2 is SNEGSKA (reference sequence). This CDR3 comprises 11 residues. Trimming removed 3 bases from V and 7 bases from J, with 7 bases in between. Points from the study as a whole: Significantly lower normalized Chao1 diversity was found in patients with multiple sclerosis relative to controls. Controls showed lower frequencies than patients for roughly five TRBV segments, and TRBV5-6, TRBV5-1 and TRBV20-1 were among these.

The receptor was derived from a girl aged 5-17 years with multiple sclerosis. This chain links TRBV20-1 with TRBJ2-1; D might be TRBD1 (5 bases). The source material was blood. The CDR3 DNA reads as TGCAGTGCTAGTAAGGGGAATGAGCAGTTCTTC. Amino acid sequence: CSASKGNEQFF.